The clone carrying this T cell receptor (beta chain) was picked up a small number of times. The antigen is undetermined. The source of the sample is a study of T cells after yellow fever vaccination. TCRdb processed the 5' RACE reads anew with MiXCR; each CDR3 protein has one entry. The sample consists of 250,000 to 350,000 distinct CDR3 sequences, 8.7% of them appearing once. Findings and limits, study-wide: A secondary response was less intense yet reached its peak sooner, at day 5 versus 15. Overlap between CD4 and CD8 compartments was detected for a small share of clonotypes.

CDR1 is LGHNT and CDR2 is FRNRAP in the germline V gene. Trimming took 0 bases from V and 3 from J, leaving 9 bases between them. The CDR3 has 15 residues. The sample was CD4+ T cells sorted from PBMCs, taken 5 days after the yellow fever booster vaccination. The sequence was collected from a man in his late teens or twenties who received the YFV17D yellow fever vaccine. The chain combines TRBV12-5 with TRBJ2-4, with a possible D match to TRBD2 (5 bases). CDR3 amino acids: CASGLVPGYKNIQYF. CDR3 sequence (DNA): TGTGCTAGTGGTTTGGTACCGGGGTACAAAAACATTCAGTACTTC.